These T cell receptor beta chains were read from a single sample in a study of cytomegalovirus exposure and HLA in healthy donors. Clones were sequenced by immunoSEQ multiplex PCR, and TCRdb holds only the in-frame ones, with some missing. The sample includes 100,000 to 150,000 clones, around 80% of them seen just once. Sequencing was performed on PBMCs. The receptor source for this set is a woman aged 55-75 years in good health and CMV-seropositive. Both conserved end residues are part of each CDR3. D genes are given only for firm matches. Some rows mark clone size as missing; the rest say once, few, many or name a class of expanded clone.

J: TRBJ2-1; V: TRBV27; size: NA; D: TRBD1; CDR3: CASSDTGTANEQFF; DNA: TGTGCCAGCAGCGACACCGGGACAGCAAATGAGCAGTTCTTC
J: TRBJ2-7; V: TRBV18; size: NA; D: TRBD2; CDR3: CASSPAPGAGGHEQYF; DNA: TGTGCCAGCTCACCCGCCCCCGGGGCGGGGGGCCACGAGCAGTACTTC
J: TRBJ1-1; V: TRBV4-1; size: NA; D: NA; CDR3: CASSRAGAEGTEAFF; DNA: TGCGCCAGCAGCCGTGCAGGGGCCGAGGGGACTGAAGCTTTCTTT
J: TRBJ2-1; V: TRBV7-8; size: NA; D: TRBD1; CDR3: CASSLALTGVNEQFF; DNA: TGTGCCAGCAGCTTGGCACTTACAGGGGTCAATGAGCAGTTCTTC
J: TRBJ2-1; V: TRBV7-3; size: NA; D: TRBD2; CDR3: CASSPEGLAGGLPEGNNEQFF; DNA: TGTGCCAGCAGCCCCGAGGGACTAGCGGGAGGGCTGCCCGAGGGGAACAATGAGCAGTTCTTC
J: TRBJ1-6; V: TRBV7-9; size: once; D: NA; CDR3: CASSFTDNSPLHF; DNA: TGTGCCAGCAGCTTTACTGATAATTCACCCCTCCACTTT
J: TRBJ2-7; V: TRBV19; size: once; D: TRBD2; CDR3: CASSISEPSGFSSYEQYF; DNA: TGTGCCAGTAGTATTTCGGAACCTAGCGGGTTCTCTTCCTACGAGCAGTACTTC
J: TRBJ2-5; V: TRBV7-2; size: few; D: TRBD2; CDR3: CASSIPTSIQTQYF; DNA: TGTGCCAGCAGCATCCCGACTAGCATACAGACCCAGTACTTC
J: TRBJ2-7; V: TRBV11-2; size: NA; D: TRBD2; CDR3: CASSPGTSGREREQYF; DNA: TGTGCCAGCAGCCCCGGGACTAGCGGGAGGGAGCGCGAGCAGTACTTC
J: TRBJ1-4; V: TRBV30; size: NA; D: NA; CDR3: CAWSLRQGYEKLFF; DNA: TGTGCCTGGAGTCTAAGGCAGGGCTATGAAAAACTGTTTTTT
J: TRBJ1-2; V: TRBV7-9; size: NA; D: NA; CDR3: CASSLTGISANYGYTF; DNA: TGTGCCAGCAGCTTGACAGGAATCTCCGCTAACTATGGCTACACCTTC